This T cell receptor beta chain was captured by sequencing in a study of blood T cells in healthy people across ages. The V segment lost 3 bases and the J segment 0 bases; nucleotides outside the gene matches: 8. CDR1 is MGHRA, CDR2 YSYEKL, per germline. The CDR3 is 18 amino acids. This clonotype showed up just a few times. Its antigen is as yet unknown. Primed by a sample-barcoded 5' primer and a J-beta primer mix, a second PCR proceeded for about 7 to 11 cycles. From the 5' RACE reads, TCRdb called clonotypes with MiXCR, one entry per CDR3 protein. This table has about 1.1 million distinct CDR3 sequences, roughly two fifths appearing once. Study results and caveats: In long-lived donors, naive CD4+ cell counts and diversity exceeded those of aged donors. Per million T cells, TCR beta diversity dropped roughly linearly as age increased. Unsorted PBMCs blocked a conclusive comparison of naive and antigen-experienced cells.

This clonotype originated in a man between 18 and 29 years old in good health. Material: blood. This rearrangement joins TRBV4-1 to TRBJ2-6, with 7 bases matching TRBD2. The chain's CDR3 is CASSHPKERGSGANVLTF. CDR3 in DNA: TGCGCCAGCAGCCACCCCAAGGAGCGGGGCTCTGGGGCCAACGTCCTGACTTTC.